A single sample gave rise to the 27 T cell receptor beta chains below, sequenced in a study of tumor and adjacent non-tumor tissue in lung cancer. TCRbeta libraries were built with three rounds of nested PCR, modified from ARM-PCR. TCRdb ran MiXCR on the multiplex PCR reads and lists one entry per CDR3 protein. This sample has 81,000 or so distinct CDR3 sequences, with 80% to 90% found just once. The template was RNA from unsorted bulk tissue. More than 3 cm separated this lung sample from the edge of the tumor. Sequenced material: distant non-tumor lung tissue. All receptors come from a man aged 60 to 69 with non-small cell lung cancer.

The rearrangement links TRBV11-2 to TRBJ1-6; weak D call: TRBD1 (5 bases). In germline, CDR1 is SGHAT, CDR2 FQNNGV. The V end was cut by 6 bases, the J end by 9 bases, with 12 bases between. The CDR3 is made up of 13 amino acids. CDR3 sequence: CASRFEGSSPLHF. The CDR3 DNA follows: TGTGCCAGCAGATTTGAGGGGAGTTCACCCCTCCACTTT. Supplemented by reference TRBV11-2 and TRBJ1-6, the full variable domain reads EAGVAQSPRYKIIEKRQSVAFWCNPISGHATLYWYQQILGQGPKLLIQFQNNGVVDDSQLPKDRFSAERLKGVDSTLKIQPAKLEDSAVYLCASRFEGSSPLHFGNGTRLTVT.

The V gene is TRBV29-1, the J gene TRBJ1-1, with D unclear. The germline gives CDR1 SQVTM, CDR2 ANQGSEA. Trimming pared 7 bases from V and 4 bases from J, leaving 10 bases between. This CDR3 has 11 amino acids. In nucleotides, the CDR3 is TGCAGCGCGGCACTAAGCACTGAAGCTTTCTTT. Encoded protein: CSAALSTEAFF.

With respect to this clonotype: The junction departs from the called germline gene at one end, perhaps through a read error. J is TRBJ2-3 and V is TRBV4-3; D perhaps matches TRBD2 (5 bases). The CDR3 sequence is 16 residues long. Germline V gene data show CDR1 as LGHNA and CDR2 as YSLEER. CDR3 DNA sequence: TGCGCCAGCAGCCAAGATAGAGCGGAGACCACAGATACGCGGTATTTT. This translates into CASSQDRAETTDTRYF.

There are a few counts of this clonotype. Just one base apart from a much larger clone, this may be a read error. The V call is TRBV6-1, the J call TRBJ2-6, with D possibly TRBD1 on 5 matching bases. Germline V gene sequence: CDR1 MNHNS, CDR2 SASEGT. This CDR3 region has 15 residues. The CDR3 sequence: CASSERPSGANVLAF. The CDR3 DNA is TGTGCCAGCAGTGAACGTCCTTCTGGGGCCAACGTCCTGGCTTTC.

Concerning this clonotype itself: The CDR3 end shows no conserved phenylalanine or tryptophan, and so a read error is likely. It is unclear where the CDR3 begins or ends on the DNA, so no DNA is shown, and the CDR3 is as TCRdb lists it. This sequence joins TRBV11-2 and TRBJ1-1; the D call TRBD1 from the table was never checked on the DNA. Germline CDR1 SGHAT, CDR2 FQNNGV. The CDR3 comprises 14 residues, both ends counted. The CDR3 loop is CASSLVGGGTEDFS.

Comments on this clonotype: The junction does not match germline at one end; this may be a read error. The chain joins TRBV11-2 to TRBJ2-6; 7 nucleotides agree with TRBD1. This CDR3 is 19 amino acids long. The germline gives CDR1 SGHAT, CDR2 FQNNGV. This chain's CDR3 is CAKSLVPKDRPSGTNVLTF. In DNA form, the CDR3 reads TGTGCCAAAAGCTTAGTTCCAAAGGACAGGCCCTCTGGGACCAACGTCCTGACTTTC.

On this clonotype itself: The junction differs from germline at one of its ends, possibly a read error. For the CDR3, the DNA is TGCGCCTGCAGCCCCGACTCGGTGGGTCAGACCCAGTACTTC. It yields the protein CACSPDSVGQTQYF. The V call is TRBV4-1, the J call TRBJ2-5, with D hard to call. This CDR3 has 14 amino acids. Per germline, CDR1 MGHRA and CDR2 YSYEKL.

Details on this clonotype: At one end, the junction sequence differs from germline, possibly due to a read error. The V gene is TRBV6-5, the J gene TRBJ2-6; the match to TRBD2 covers 10 bases. Germline V CDR1 and CDR2: MNHEY, SVGAGI. The CDR3 totals 17 residues. The CDR3 protein is CANSLAGASFGANVMTF. In nucleotides, the CDR3 is TGTGCCAACAGCCTAGCGGGAGCCAGCTTTGGGGCCAACGTCATGACTTTC.

On this clonotype: The conserved closing phenylalanine or tryptophan is absent in this CDR3, likely reflecting a read error. The limits of the CDR3 on the DNA are not certain, so only TCRdb's listed CDR3 is given. This chain uses TRBV11-3 with TRBJ1-2. The germline V gene has CDR1 SGHNT and CDR2 YENEEA. Counting both end residues, the CDR3 totals 13 amino acids. The CDR3 here is CASSPPGTGGYAS.

The gene calls are TRBV10-3 and TRBJ2-7; D not resolved. The CDR3 has 13 amino acids. Deletions cut 4 bases from V and 0 bases from J, with 7 bases between. CDR1 is ENHRY, CDR2 SYGVKD, per germline. The DNA for the CDR3 is TGTGCCATCAGTGCCGGCAGCTCCTACGAGCAGTACTTC. Residues: CAISAGSSYEQYF.

A remark on this clonotype: One junction end disagrees with the germline gene, perhaps due to a read error. The J gene is TRBJ1-4, the V gene TRBV5-1, with no clear D. The CDR3 is 14 residues long. The germline V gene has CDR1 SGHRS and CDR2 YFSETQ. The CDR3 DNA reads TGCGCCAGCAGAATGGACGCAACTAATGAGAAACTGTTTTTT. Protein: CASRMDATNEKLFF.

On this clonotype itself: This likely comes from a read error, as the CDR3 has no conserved phenylalanine or tryptophan at its end. V and J are TRBV5-4 and TRBJ2-1, with 7 nucleotides matching TRBD2. There are 15 residues in the CDR3. The germline V gene encodes CDR1 SGHNT and CDR2 YYREEE (reference sequence). The ends lost 4 bases at V and 7 bases at J; junction bases unmatched: 11. As DNA, the CDR3 is TGTGCCAGCAGCGGGGGGGGGAACGCCAGAAATGAGCAGTTCTTA. Amino acids: CASSGGGNARNEQFL.

The CDR3 DNA follows: TGCAGTGCTTCTACACCACGGGGAGCTATTTCACCCCTCCACTTT. Its protein is CSASTPRGAISPLHF. V gene TRBV20-1 combines with J gene TRBJ1-6; D remains unclear. This CDR3 has 15 amino acids. Trimming stripped 5 bases from V and 9 bases from J, with 20 bases between. CDR1 DFQATT and CDR2 SNEGSKA come from the germline V gene (reference sequence).

Worth noting for this clonotype: The junction departs from germline at one end; a sequencing error may be responsible. The DNA for the CDR3 is TGTGACAGCAGCCAAGATGGCAGCGGTACCGGGGAGCTGTTTTTT. Protein: CDSSQDGSGTGELFF. The chain carries TRBV4-2 and TRBJ2-2, with D tentatively TRBD2 (5 bases). The germline gives CDR1 LGHNA, CDR2 YNFKEQ. The CDR3 spans 15 residues.

This rearrangement joins TRBV5-1 to TRBJ1-1, with D perhaps TRBD1 (6 bases). The length of the CDR3 is 15 residues. Germline V gene data show CDR1 as SGHRS and CDR2 as YFSETQ. The V end was cut by 0 bases, the J end by 5 bases, with 14 bases between. The chain's CDR3 is CASSLDRQERTEAFF. The CDR3 DNA sequence: TGCGCCAGCAGCTTGGATAGACAGGAGAGGACTGAAGCTTTCTTT.

About this clonotype itself: Germline and junction disagree at one end, which may indicate a read error. The chain combines TRBV4-1 with TRBJ2-3, with TRBD2 as a possible D gene (5 bases). Germline-derived CDR1 and CDR2 are MGHRA and YSYEKL. This CDR3 has 17 amino acids. The CDR3 is CASSQEYGWASTDTQFF. The CDR3 DNA is TGCGCCAGCAGCCAAGAATACGGCTGGGCTAGCACAGATACGCAGTTTTTT.

This clonotype has just one count. Its ends do not fully match the called genes, so a read error is possible. CDR3 DNA sequence: TGTGGCAGCAGACTAACCGGAGTCTCCTACGAGCACTACTTC. Translated, it gives CGSRLTGVSYEHYF. The V and J genes are TRBV28 and TRBJ2-7; a weak D match, TRBD2 (5 bases). CDR1 and CDR2 from the germline V gene are MDHEN and SYDVKM. The CDR3 extends over 14 amino acids.

This clonotype was seen ten or more times. The chain has TRBV2 and TRBJ2-7; D is perhaps TRBD2 (5 bases). The CDR3 is 13 amino acids. Germline loops: CDR1 SNHLY, CDR2 FYNNEI. The V and J ends lost 6 bases and 8 bases respectively, with 17 bases between them. CDR3: CASRTGETSKQYF. CDR3 coding DNA: TGTGCCAGCAGGACCGGGGAAACCAGTAAGCAGTACTTC.

Remarks on this clonotype: The conserved phenylalanine or tryptophan is not found at the CDR3 terminus, so this likely reflects a read error. This sequence joins TRBV20-1 and TRBJ2-3, with 7 bases aligning to TRBD2. The germline CDR1 and CDR2 sequences are DFQATT and SNEGSKA (reference sequence). The V gene end was trimmed by 1 base and the J gene end by 4 bases; junction bases not matched to a gene: 8. The CDR3 length is 15 residues. The CDR3: CSARVSGVWADTQYI. In DNA, the CDR3 is TGCAGTGCTAGAGTCAGCGGGGTGTGGGCAGATACGCAGTATATT.

A remark on this clonotype: Lacking the conserved final phenylalanine or tryptophan, this CDR3 likely reflects a read error. The V and J genes are TRBV20-1 and TRBJ2-1, with 8 bases aligning to TRBD2. The CDR3 has 15 amino acids. V was clipped by 5 bases and J by 7 bases; unmatched bases: 13. Germline assignment: CDR1 DFQATT and CDR2 SNEGSKA (reference sequence). The CDR3 nucleotides read TGCAGTGCTGACTCAGCGGGGGAGCCGTTGAATGAGCAGTTCTTA. It specifies CSADSAGEPLNEQFL.

The gene calls are TRBV11-1 and TRBJ2-1, with 11 positions matching TRBD2. The CDR3 totals 17 residues. Germline CDR1 SGHAT, CDR2 FQDESV (reference sequence). V lost 5 bases to trimming and J lost 12 bases; unmatched junction nucleotides: 18. The CDR3 reads CASSESYSGGAYNRQFF. The CDR3 coding sequence is TGTGCCAGCAGCGAATCTTATAGCGGGGGGGCCTACAATAGGCAGTTCTTC.

For this clonotype: The CDR3 does not end in the conserved phenylalanine or tryptophan, so this is likely a read error. The J gene is TRBJ2-6, the V gene TRBV11-2, with 7 bases lining up with TRBD2. CDR3 size: 18 residues. Germline V CDR1 and CDR2: SGHAT, FQNNGV. Trimming removed 9 bases from V and 2 bases from J; junction bases left unmatched: 16. CDR3 in DNA: TGTGCCAGTAGTCCAACTAGCGAAGAAGCAACTGGGGCCAACGTCCTGACTTTG. Amino acids: CASSPTSEEATGANVLTL.

With regard to this clonotype: A read error may produce the germline difference seen at one junction end. This chain connects TRBV11-1 to TRBJ2-1; tentatively, D is TRBD1 (6 bases). Germline lookup yields CDR1 SGHAT and CDR2 FQDESV (reference sequence). The CDR3 is 16 residues long. The CDR3 reads CARSFVCGQSYNEQFF. CDR3 sequence (DNA): TGTGCCAGGAGCTTCGTTTGTGGACAGTCCTACAATGAGCAGTTCTTC.

Of note for this clonotype: The CDR3 does not close with the conserved phenylalanine or tryptophan, likely indicating a read error. This chain joins TRBV29-1 and TRBJ2-2, with 9 nucleotides matching TRBD2. Germline values: CDR1 SQVTM, CDR2 ANQGSEA. Losses at the gene ends were 6 bases for V and 5 bases for J; bases not matched to a gene: 10. The CDR3 loop spans 15 amino acids. This chain's CDR3 is CSVASGVAWTGELFS. The CDR3 DNA reads TGCAGCGTCGCTAGCGGGGTGGCCTGGACCGGGGAGCTGTTTTCT.

Regarding this clonotype: As the CDR3 is not closed by the conserved phenylalanine or tryptophan, this likely results from a read error. V and J are TRBV11-2 and TRBJ2-5; 7 nucleotides line up with TRBD1. V trimming: 11 bases; J trimming: 3 bases; junction bases outside the gene matches: 9. In germline, CDR1 is SGHAT, CDR2 FQNNGV. The CDR3 is 13 amino acids. CDR3 in DNA: TGTGCCGGAAGTTCTACAGGGGAAGAGACCCAGTACTTA. Its translation: CAGSSTGEETQYL.

Of note for this clonotype: One junction end disagrees with the germline gene, perhaps due to a read error. The chain links TRBV29-1 to TRBJ1-2; D is undetermined. This CDR3 region has 15 residues. CDR1 and CDR2 (germline): SQVTM, ANQGSEA. CDR3 sequence: CSVSFPTGTTYDYTF. The CDR3 DNA follows: TGCAGCGTTTCCTTTCCCACGGGAACGACCTATGACTACACCTTC. Full variable domain (missing parts from reference TRBV29-1 and TRBJ1-2): SAVISQKPSRDICQRGTSLTIQCQVDSQVTMMFWYRQQPGQSLTLIATANQGSEATYESGFVIDKFPISRPNLTFSTLTVSNMSPEDSSIYLCSVSFPTGTTYDYTFGSGTRLTVV.

Note on this clonotype: One end of the junction is discordant with germline, which a read error may explain. V usage is TRBV7-8 and J usage is TRBJ2-7; 7 nucleotides line up with TRBD2. Looked up from germline, CDR1 is SGHVS and CDR2 is FQNEAQ. This CDR3 has 16 residues. CDR3 sequence reads: CATSSTGTTPSYELYF. CDR3 in DNA: TGTGCCACCAGTTCCACCGGGACTACCCCCTCCTACGAGCTGTACTTC.